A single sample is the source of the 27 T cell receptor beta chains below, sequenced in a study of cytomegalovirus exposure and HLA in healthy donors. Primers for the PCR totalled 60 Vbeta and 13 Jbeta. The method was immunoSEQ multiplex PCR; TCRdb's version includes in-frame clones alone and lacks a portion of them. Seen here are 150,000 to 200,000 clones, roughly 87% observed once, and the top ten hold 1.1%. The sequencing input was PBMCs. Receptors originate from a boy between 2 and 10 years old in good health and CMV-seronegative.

The CDR3 nucleotides read TGTGCCAGCAGCTGGCTCCAGGGTAGGGGGAACACTGAAGCTTTCTTT. Its translation is CASSWLQGRGNTEAFF. The V and J genes are TRBV5-4 and TRBJ1-1; TRBD1 might be the D (5 bases). The CDR3 loop spans 16 amino acids. Germline lookup yields CDR1 SGHNT and CDR2 YYREEE (reference sequence). Between the trimmed V and J ends, which lost 3 bases and 1 base, there was a span of 16 bases.

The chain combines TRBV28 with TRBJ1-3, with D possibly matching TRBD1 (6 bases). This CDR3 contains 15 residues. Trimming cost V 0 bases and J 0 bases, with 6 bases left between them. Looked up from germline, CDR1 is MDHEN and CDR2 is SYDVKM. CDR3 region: CASSLWTGSGNTIYF. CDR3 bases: TGTGCCAGCAGTTTATGGACAGGCTCTGGAAACACCATATATTTT.

Here the CDR3 reads CASSSSFSQSNTGELFF. Here the CDR3 DNA reads TGCGCCAGCAGCTCATCATTCAGTCAATCCAACACCGGGGAGCTGTTTTTT. The chain combines TRBV5-1 with TRBJ2-2; no reliable D call. This CDR3 spans 17 amino acids. The germline V gene encodes CDR1 SGHRS and CDR2 YFSETQ. V dropped 3 bases and J dropped 2 bases, with 17 bases sitting between them. Full variable domain (rest looked up from reference TRBV5-1 and TRBJ2-2): KAGVTQTPRYLIKTRGQQVTLSCSPISGHRSVSWYQQTPGQGLQFLFEYFSETQRNKGNFPGRFSGRQFSNSRSEMNVSTLELGDSALYLCASSSSFSQSNTGELFFGEGSRLTVL.

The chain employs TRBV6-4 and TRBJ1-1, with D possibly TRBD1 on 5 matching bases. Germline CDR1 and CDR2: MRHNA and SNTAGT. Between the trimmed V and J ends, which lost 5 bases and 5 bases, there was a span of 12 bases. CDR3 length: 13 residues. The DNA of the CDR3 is TGTGCCAGCAGTTCCGGGGGGAAAACTGAAGCTTTCTTT. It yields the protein CASSSGGKTEAFF.

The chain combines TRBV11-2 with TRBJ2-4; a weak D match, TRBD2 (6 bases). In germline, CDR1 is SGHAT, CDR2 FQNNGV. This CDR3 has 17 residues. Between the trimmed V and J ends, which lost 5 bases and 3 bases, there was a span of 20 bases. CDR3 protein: CASSNLRDSINKNIQYF. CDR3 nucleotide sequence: TGTGCCAGCAGCAACCTCCGGGACTCAATTAACAAAAACATTCAGTACTTC.

The CDR3 loop is CASAGASSYYEQYF. The CDR3 DNA follows: TGTGCCTCCGCAGGGGCTAGTAGTTACTACGAGCAGTACTTC. The gene calls are TRBV30 and TRBJ2-5; D is possibly TRBD1 (6 bases). Gene TRBJ2-7 matches the end of the DNA better, so the J call may be wrong. The germline V gene encodes CDR1 GTSNPN and CDR2 SVGIG (reference sequence). The CDR3 spans 14 residues.

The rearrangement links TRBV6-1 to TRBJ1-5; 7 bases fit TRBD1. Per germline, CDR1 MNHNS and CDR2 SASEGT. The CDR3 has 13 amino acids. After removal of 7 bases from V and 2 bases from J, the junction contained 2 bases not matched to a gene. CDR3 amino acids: CASKGQRNQPQHF. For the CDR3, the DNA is TGTGCCAGCAAGGGACAGCGCAATCAGCCCCAGCATTTT.

The CDR3 spells CASSRGGIQPQHF. The CDR3 DNA is TGTGCCAGCAGTAGGGGGGGAATTCAGCCCCAGCATTTT. The chain couples TRBV27 to TRBJ1-5, with a weak D call TRBD1 (6 bases). V lost 5 bases and J 6 bases, leaving 11 bases between the germline ends. The CDR3 has 13 amino acids. Germline values: CDR1 MNHEY, CDR2 SMNVEV (reference sequence).

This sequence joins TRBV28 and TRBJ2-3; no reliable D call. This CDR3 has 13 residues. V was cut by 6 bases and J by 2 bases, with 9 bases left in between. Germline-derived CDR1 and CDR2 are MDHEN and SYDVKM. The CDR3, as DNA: TGTGCCAGCAGCCAGCGAGACACAGATACGCAGTATTTT. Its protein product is CASSQRDTDTQYF.

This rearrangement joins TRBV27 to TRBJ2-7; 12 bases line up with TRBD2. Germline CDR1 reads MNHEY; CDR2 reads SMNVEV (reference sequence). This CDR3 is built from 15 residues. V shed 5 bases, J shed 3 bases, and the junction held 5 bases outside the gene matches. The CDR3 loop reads CASSPGTSGRYEQYF. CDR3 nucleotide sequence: TGTGCCAGCAGTCCGGGGACTAGCGGGCGCTACGAGCAGTACTTC.

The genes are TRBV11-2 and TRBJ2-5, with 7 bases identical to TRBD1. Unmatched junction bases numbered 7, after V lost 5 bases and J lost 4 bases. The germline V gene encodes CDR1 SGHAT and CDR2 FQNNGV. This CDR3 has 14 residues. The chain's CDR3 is CASSKGQARETQYF. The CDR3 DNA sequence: TGTGCCAGCAGCAAAGGACAGGCTAGAGAGACCCAGTACTTC.

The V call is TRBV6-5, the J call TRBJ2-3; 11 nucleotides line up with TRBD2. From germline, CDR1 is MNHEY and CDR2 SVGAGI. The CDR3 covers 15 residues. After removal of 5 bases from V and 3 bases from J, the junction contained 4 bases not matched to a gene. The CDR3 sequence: CASSPLAGATDTQYF. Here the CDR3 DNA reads TGTGCCAGCAGTCCACTAGCGGGGGCGACAGATACGCAGTATTTT.

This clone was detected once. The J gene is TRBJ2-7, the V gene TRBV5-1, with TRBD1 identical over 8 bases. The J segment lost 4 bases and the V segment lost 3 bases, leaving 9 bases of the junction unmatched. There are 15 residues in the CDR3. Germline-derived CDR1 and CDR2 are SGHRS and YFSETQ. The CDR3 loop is CASSSRDRFPYEQYF. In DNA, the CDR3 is TGCGCCAGCAGCTCCCGGGACAGGTTTCCTTACGAGCAGTACTTC. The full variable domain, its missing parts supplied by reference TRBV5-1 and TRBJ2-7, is KAGVTQTPRYLIKTRGQQVTLSCSPISGHRSVSWYQQTPGQGLQFLFEYFSETQRNKGNFPGRFSGRQFSNSRSEMNVSTLELGDSALYLCASSSRDRFPYEQYFGPGTRLTVT.

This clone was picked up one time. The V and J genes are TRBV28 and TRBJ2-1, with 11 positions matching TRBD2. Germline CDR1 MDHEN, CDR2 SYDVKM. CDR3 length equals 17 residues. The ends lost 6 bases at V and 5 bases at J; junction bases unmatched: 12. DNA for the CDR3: TGTGCCAGCAGCCCGCCTATGAGTAGCGGGAGGGACAATGAGCAGTTCTTC. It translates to CASSPPMSSGRDNEQFF.

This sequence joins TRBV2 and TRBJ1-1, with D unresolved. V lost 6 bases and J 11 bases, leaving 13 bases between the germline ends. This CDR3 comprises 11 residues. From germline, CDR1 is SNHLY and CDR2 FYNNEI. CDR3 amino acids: CASRGRIEAFF. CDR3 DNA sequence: TGTGCCAGCAGAGGGAGGATTGAGGCTTTCTTT. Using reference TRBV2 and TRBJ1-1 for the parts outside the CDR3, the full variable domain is EPEVTQTPSHQVTQMGQEVILRCVPISNHLYFYWYRQILGQKVEFLVSFYNNEISEKSEIFDDQFSVERPDGSNFTLKIRSTKLEDSAMYFCASRGRIEAFFGQGTRLTVV.

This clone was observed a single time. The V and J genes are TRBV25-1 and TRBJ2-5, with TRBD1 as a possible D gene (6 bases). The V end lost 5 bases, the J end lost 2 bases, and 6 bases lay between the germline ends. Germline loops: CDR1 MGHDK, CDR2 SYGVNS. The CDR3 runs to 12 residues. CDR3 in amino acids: CASSTGQETQYF. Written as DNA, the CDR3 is TGTGCCAGCAGTACAGGGCAAGAGACCCAGTACTTC.

This CDR3 reads CASSIDQGVNTEAFF. For the CDR3, the DNA is TGTGCCAGTAGTATAGATCAGGGCGTGAACACTGAAGCTTTCTTT. The chain joins TRBV19 to TRBJ1-1, with a weak D call TRBD1 (5 bases). Germline V gene lookup returns CDR1 LNHDA and CDR2 SQIVND (reference sequence). This CDR3 is 15 amino acids long. V was shortened by 0 bases and J by 0 bases, with 8 bases between the two germline ends.

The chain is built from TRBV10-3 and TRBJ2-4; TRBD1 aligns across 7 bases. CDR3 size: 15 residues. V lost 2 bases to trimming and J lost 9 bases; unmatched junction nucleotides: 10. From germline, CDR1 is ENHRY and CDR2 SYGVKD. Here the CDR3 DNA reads TGTGCCATCAGTGAGGCTTTCGGACAGGACGCCATTCAGTACTTC. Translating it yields CAISEAFGQDAIQYF.

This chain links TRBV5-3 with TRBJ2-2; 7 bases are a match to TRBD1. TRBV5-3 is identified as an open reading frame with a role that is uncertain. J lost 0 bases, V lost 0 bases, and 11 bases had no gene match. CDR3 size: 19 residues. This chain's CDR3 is CARSLALRGLPPNTGELFF. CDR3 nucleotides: TGTGCCAGAAGCTTGGCCCTTAGGGGGCTACCGCCGAACACCGGGGAGCTGTTTTTT.

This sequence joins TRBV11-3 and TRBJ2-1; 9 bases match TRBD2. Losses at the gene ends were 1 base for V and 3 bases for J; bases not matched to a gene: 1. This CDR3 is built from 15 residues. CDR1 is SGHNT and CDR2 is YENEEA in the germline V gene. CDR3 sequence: CASSLGLAVYNEQFF. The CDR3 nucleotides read TGTGCCAGCAGCTTAGGACTAGCGGTCTACAATGAGCAGTTCTTC.

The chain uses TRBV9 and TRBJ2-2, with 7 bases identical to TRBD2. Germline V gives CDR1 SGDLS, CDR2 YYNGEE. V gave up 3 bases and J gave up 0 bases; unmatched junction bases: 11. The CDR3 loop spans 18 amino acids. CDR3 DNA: TGTGCCAGCAGCGCGATATTGGGGGGGAGCGCGAACACCGGGGAGCTGTTTTTT. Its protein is CASSAILGGSANTGELFF.

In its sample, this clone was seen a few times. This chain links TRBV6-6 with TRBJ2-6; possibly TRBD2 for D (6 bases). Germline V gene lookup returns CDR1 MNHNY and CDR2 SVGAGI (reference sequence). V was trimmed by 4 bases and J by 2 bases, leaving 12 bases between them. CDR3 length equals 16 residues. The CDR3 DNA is TGTGCCAGCAGTTTGGGCCCGGGGGCTGGGGCCAACGTCCTGACTTTC. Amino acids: CASSLGPGAGANVLTF.

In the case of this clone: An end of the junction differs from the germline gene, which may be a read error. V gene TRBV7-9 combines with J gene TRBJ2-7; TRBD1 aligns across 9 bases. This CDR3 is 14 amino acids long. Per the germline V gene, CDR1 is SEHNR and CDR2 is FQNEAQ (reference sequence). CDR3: CSSSFRDRAYEQYF. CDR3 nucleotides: TGTTCCAGCAGCTTTCGGGACAGGGCCTACGAGCAGTACTTC. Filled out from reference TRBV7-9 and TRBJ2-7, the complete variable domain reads DTGVSQNPRHKITKRGQNVTFRCDPISEHNRLYWYRQTLGQGPEFLTYFQNEAQLEKSRLLSDRFSAERPKGSFSTLEIQRTEQGDSAMYLCSSSFRDRAYEQYFGPGTRLTVT.

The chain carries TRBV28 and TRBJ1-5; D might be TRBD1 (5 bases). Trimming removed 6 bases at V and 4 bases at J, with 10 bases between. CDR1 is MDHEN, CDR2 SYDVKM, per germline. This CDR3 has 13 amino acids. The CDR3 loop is CASSLTANQPQHF. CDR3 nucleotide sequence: TGTGCCAGCAGCCTGACAGCAAATCAGCCCCAGCATTTT.

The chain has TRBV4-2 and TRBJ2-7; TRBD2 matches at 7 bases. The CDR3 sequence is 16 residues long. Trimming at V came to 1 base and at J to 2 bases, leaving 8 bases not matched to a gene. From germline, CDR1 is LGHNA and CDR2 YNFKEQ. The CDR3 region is CASSQADLRETYEQYF. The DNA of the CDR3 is TGTGCCAGCAGCCAAGCCGATTTGCGGGAGACCTACGAGCAGTACTTC.

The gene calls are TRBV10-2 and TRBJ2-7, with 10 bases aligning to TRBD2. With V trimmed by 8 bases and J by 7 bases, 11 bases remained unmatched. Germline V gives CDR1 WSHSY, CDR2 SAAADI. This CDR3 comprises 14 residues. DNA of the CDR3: TGCGCCAGCCGACTAGCGGGTGTGAGTACGGAGCAGTACTTC. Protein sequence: CASRLAGVSTEQYF.

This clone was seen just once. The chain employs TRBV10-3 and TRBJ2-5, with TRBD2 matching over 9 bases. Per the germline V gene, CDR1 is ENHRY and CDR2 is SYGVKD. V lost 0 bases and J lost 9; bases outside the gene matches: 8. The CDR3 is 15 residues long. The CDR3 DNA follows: TGTGCCATCAGTGAGTCCGGGACGGCGGGAGGGGCCCAGTACTTC. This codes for CAISESGTAGGAQYF.